What follows are 28 T cell receptor beta chains derived from one specimen sequenced in a study of neurological immune-mediated disorders. A single record per CDR3 protein comes from TCRdb applying MiXCR to the 5' RACE reads. The top ten clones hold approximately 21% of a sample with more than 45,000 distinct CDR3 sequences, 10% of them seen once. Sample: PBMCs. These receptor sequences come from a woman between 40 and 50 years old with HTLV-1-associated myelopathy (HAM/TSP).

Many counts were recorded for this clonotype. V is TRBV21-1 and J is TRBJ2-1; whether TRBD1, the table's D call, matches the DNA was not checked. TRBV21-1 is labeled a pseudogene. This CDR3 contains 12 residues. The CDR3 DNA reads TGTGCCAGCAGGACCCTGTACAATGAGCAGTTCTTC. This gives the protein CASRTLYNEQFF.

This clonotype has a count of ten or more. The rearrangement joins TRBV6-2 or TRBV6-3 to TRBJ2-7, with 7 bases lining up with TRBD2. This CDR3 comprises 15 residues. V shed 6 bases and J 0 bases; nucleotides not matched to a gene: 8. Germline V gene data show CDR1 as MNHEY and CDR2 as SVGEGT. The CDR3 region is CASRKGRDSSYEQYF. CDR3 sequence (DNA): TGTGCCAGCAGAAAGGGGAGGGATAGCTCCTACGAGCAGTACTTC.

This clonotype was recorded many times. The V and J genes are TRBV4-1 and TRBJ2-4; 11 bases align to TRBD1. The CDR3 consists of 15 residues. Trimming at V came to 7 bases and at J to 0 bases, leaving 2 bases not matched to a gene. The germline gives CDR1 MGHRA, CDR2 YSYEKL. The DNA of the CDR3 is TGCGCCAGCATGGACAGGGGGCTAGCCAAAAACATTCAGTACTTC. It translates to CASMDRGLAKNIQYF.

There are a few counts of this clonotype. This sequence joins TRBV5-5 and TRBJ1-2; perhaps TRBD1 as D (5 bases). CDR3 size: 14 residues. CDR1 and CDR2 (germline): SGHKS, YYEKEE (reference sequence). Trimming removed 4 bases from V and 1 base from J, with 11 bases in between. CDR3 in DNA: TGTGCCAGCAGCGTCAGGGACCTTAACTATGGCTACACCTTC. This sequence encodes CASSVRDLNYGYTF.

This clonotype was recorded many times. This sequence joins TRBV12-3 or TRBV12-4 and TRBJ2-5; D could derive from TRBD1 or TRBD2 (5 bases each). The CDR3 has 13 residues. Trimming removed 2 bases at V and 5 bases at J, with 9 bases between. The CDR3 DNA is TGTGCCAGCAGTTTACGGGGCCGCGAGACCCAGTACTTC. Encoded protein: CASSLRGRETQYF.

This clonotype was observed many times. This sequence joins TRBV24-1 and TRBJ2-2; D remains ambiguous. This CDR3 is 18 amino acids long. Germline CDR1 and CDR2: KGHDR and SFDVKD. Trimming removed 5 bases at V and 3 bases at J, with 21 bases between. CDR3 nucleotides: TGTGCCACCAGTGTCGGGCCTAATAAACCCTACTACACCGGGGAGCTGTTTTTT. Translating it yields CATSVGPNKPYYTGELFF.

This clonotype was seen repeatedly, ten times or more. The V call is TRBV20-1, the J call TRBJ1-2; D ambiguous. V lost 5 bases and J lost 3, with 4 bases in between. Germline V gene sequence: CDR1 DFQATT, CDR2 SNEGSKA (reference sequence). CDR3 size: 10 residues. The CDR3 protein is CSAPYYGYTF. The CDR3 nucleotides are TGCAGTGCTCCCTACTATGGCTACACCTTC.

In this sample, this clonotype turned up many times. The genes are TRBV12-5 and TRBJ2-3; D possibly corresponds to TRBD2 (5 bases). V was trimmed by 4 bases and J by 5 bases, leaving 10 bases between them. CDR1 and CDR2 (germline): LGHNT, FRNRAP. The CDR3 length is 13 residues. The DNA for the CDR3 is TGTGCTAGTGGTTCCGCGGGTGTAGATACGCAGTATTTT. Translating it yields CASGSAGVDTQYF.

This clonotype was observed at least ten times. The V call is TRBV7-2, the J call TRBJ2-1; the D gene is possibly TRBD1 (5 bases). This CDR3 contains 15 residues. Germline CDR1 is SGHTA and CDR2 is FQGNSA. The germline V and J ends were trimmed by 4 bases and 4 bases, with 14 bases remaining between them. The DNA of the CDR3 is TGTGCCAGCAGCTGGGGCGTAGAAGCTTACAATGAGCAGTTCTTC. The encoded protein is CASSWGVEAYNEQFF.

This clonotype was observed many times. The chain carries TRBV3-1 and TRBJ1-3, with 8 positions matching TRBD1. V was clipped by 5 bases and J by 7 bases; unmatched bases: 7. Looked up from germline, CDR1 is LGHDT and CDR2 is YNNKEL (reference sequence). This CDR3 is 14 amino acids long. The CDR3 DNA reads as TGTGCCAGCAGCTTACGGACAGGGAAGAACACCATATATTTT. This codes for CASSLRTGKNTIYF.

This clonotype was picked up many times. This rearrangement joins TRBV15 to TRBJ1-4; tentatively, D is TRBD1 (5 bases). There are 16 residues in the CDR3. CDR1 is LNHNV and CDR2 is YYDKDF in the germline V gene (reference sequence). Trimming took 2 bases from V and 15 from J, leaving 25 bases between them. The CDR3 loop reads CATSRWGGSGEKRMFF. The DNA of the CDR3 is TGTGCCACCAGCAGATGGGGGGGTAGTGGTGAAAAACGCATGTTTTTT.

In this sample, this clonotype turned up many times. The J gene is TRBJ1-1, the V gene TRBV29-1; D not resolved. CDR3 length: 13 residues. Germline values: CDR1 SQVTM, CDR2 ANQGSEA. V shed 0 bases and J shed 0 bases, with 5 bases lying between them. CDR3 nucleotides: TGCAGCGTTGAAGAACAGCTGAACACTGAAGCTTTCTTT. It specifies CSVEEQLNTEAFF.

The chain carries TRBV5-1 and TRBJ2-3; 7 bases fit TRBD2. Per germline, CDR1 SGHRS and CDR2 YFSETQ. The V gene end was trimmed by 4 bases and the J gene end by 5 bases; junction bases not matched to a gene: 10. The CDR3 is made up of 15 amino acids. The CDR3 region is CASSIGTTPGDTQYF. DNA for the CDR3: TGCGCCAGCAGCATCGGGACTACTCCCGGAGATACGCAGTATTTT.

This clonotype was observed many times. The chain joins TRBV6-6 to TRBJ2-7, with a tentative D call TRBD2 (5 bases). Germline V gene lookup returns CDR1 MNHNY and CDR2 SVGAGI (reference sequence). V lost 5 bases to trimming and J lost 5 bases, with 10 bases between them. The CDR3 sequence is 12 residues long. CDR3 DNA sequence: TGTGCCAGCAGTGCCCCGGGGAACGAGCAGTACTTC. Translation: CASSAPGNEQYF.

This chain uses TRBV5-1 with TRBJ2-7, with D perhaps matching TRBD1 (6 bases). There are 15 residues in the CDR3. The V gene's germline CDR1 is SGHRS and CDR2 YFSETQ. With 3 bases removed from V and 0 bases from J, the gap between germline ends came to 13 bases. The CDR3 reads CASSSGHLNSYEQYF. As DNA, the CDR3 is TGCGCCAGCAGCTCGGGACACCTAAACTCCTACGAGCAGTACTTC.

This clonotype was found many times. The chain employs TRBV6-6 and TRBJ2-3, with D perhaps matching TRBD2 (6 bases). The CDR3 is made up of 17 amino acids. V was cut by 2 bases and J by 1 base, with 16 bases left in between. Germline lookup yields CDR1 MNHNY and CDR2 SVGAGI (reference sequence). DNA of the CDR3: TGTGCCAGCAGTTACCCCGGGGGTAGCGGACGCACAGATACGCAGTATTTT. It yields the protein CASSYPGGSGRTDTQYF.

Ten or more counts support this clonotype. This chain uses TRBV18 with TRBJ1-5; D unresolved. Looked up from germline, CDR1 is KGHSH and CDR2 is LQKENI. The CDR3 runs to 16 residues. Trimming stripped 2 bases from V and 0 bases from J, with 11 bases between. The CDR3 DNA is TGTGCCAGCTCACCATCATTTTCAAATAGCAATCAGCCCCAGCATTTT. As protein: CASSPSFSNSNQPQHF.

Regarding this clonotype: This may come from a read error, since a much larger clone is one base off. The chain combines TRBV5-1 with TRBJ2-7; no firm D call. Germline values: CDR1 SGHRS, CDR2 YFSETQ. The CDR3 runs to 13 residues. Trimming removed 1 base from V and 5 bases from J, with 10 bases in between. CDR3 protein: CASSLKGIDEQYF. Written as DNA, the CDR3 is TGCGCCAGCAGCTTGAAAGGGATCGACGAGCAGTACTTC.

In this sample, this clonotype turned up many times. The chain recombines TRBV14 with TRBJ1-4, with D perhaps matching TRBD1 (5 bases). CDR1 is SGHDN, CDR2 FVKESK, per germline. This CDR3 spans 16 amino acids. V was cut by 0 bases and J by 4 bases, with 12 bases left in between. CDR3 coding DNA: TGTGCCAGCAGCCAAGAGGGAAGGGGTATTAATGAAAAACTGTTTTTT. Translating it yields CASSQEGRGINEKLFF.

This clonotype occurred many times. The chain carries TRBV18 and TRBJ2-5; the D call may be TRBD1 or TRBD2 (6 bases each). Trimming pared 4 bases from V and 1 base from J, leaving 7 bases between. The germline gives CDR1 KGHSH, CDR2 LQKENI. This CDR3 comprises 13 residues. DNA of the CDR3: TGTGCCAGCTCACAGGGGGGCCAAGAGACCCAGTACTTC. It yields the protein CASSQGGQETQYF. The whole variable domain, remainder taken from reference TRBV18 and TRBJ2-5, is NAGVMQNPRHLVRRRGQEARLRCSPMKGHSHVYWYRQLPEEGLKFMVYLQKENIIDESGMPKERFSAEFPKEGPSILRIQQVVRGDSAAYFCASSQGGQETQYFGPGTRLLVL.

In its sample, this clonotype was seen a few times. One junction end does not reproduce the germline sequence, and a read error may be involved. This chain links TRBV5-1 with TRBJ2-3; tentative D call: TRBD1 (5 bases). Germline V lookup: CDR1 SGHRS, CDR2 YFSETQ. There are 14 residues in the CDR3. As DNA, the CDR3 is TGCGCCAGCAGCTTGGAAGACAGAAGCGATAAGCAGTATTTT. Protein: CASSLEDRSDKQYF.

This clonotype was recorded at least ten times. The chain employs TRBV12-3 or TRBV12-4 and TRBJ2-6; weak D call: TRBD1 (5 bases). V was pared by 6 bases and J by 0 bases, with 9 bases between. This CDR3 has 15 amino acids. CDR3 sequence (DNA): TGTGCCAGCAGACCCGACAGCTCTGGGGCCAACGTCCTGACTTTC. Protein sequence: CASRPDSSGANVLTF.

In its sample, this clonotype was seen many times. This chain links TRBV12-3 or TRBV12-4 with TRBJ2-2; tentatively, D is TRBD1 (6 bases). V shed 5 bases and J shed 5 bases, with 9 bases lying between them. This CDR3 is built from 13 residues. This chain's CDR3 is CASSLTGTGELFF. The CDR3 bases are TGTGCCAGCAGTCTTACAGGGACCGGGGAGCTGTTTTTT.

In its sample, this clonotype was seen many times. The chain combines TRBV5-1 with TRBJ1-3; D perhaps matches TRBD1 (5 bases). CDR1 is SGHRS, CDR2 YFSETQ, per germline. CDR3 length equals 14 residues. Trimming removed 4 bases at V and 4 bases at J, with 12 bases between. In nucleotides, the CDR3 is TGCGCCAGCAGCCCCGGGACTTCGGGAAACACCATATATTTT. This encodes CASSPGTSGNTIYF. The complete variable domain, with remaining parts taken from reference TRBV5-1 and TRBJ1-3, reads KAGVTQTPRYLIKTRGQQVTLSCSPISGHRSVSWYQQTPGQGLQFLFEYFSETQRNKGNFPGRFSGRQFSNSRSEMNVSTLELGDSALYLCASSPGTSGNTIYFGEGSWLTVV.

The chain joins TRBV20-1 to TRBJ2-5; TRBD2 aligns across 8 bases. The CDR3 length is 13 residues. CDR1 is DFQATT, CDR2 SNEGSKA, per germline (reference sequence). The V and J ends lost 7 bases and 5 bases, in that order; junction bases with no gene match: 9. CDR3 in DNA: TGCAGTGTCACGACGGGGGGGAGGGAGACCCAGTACTTC. It is translated as CSVTTGGRETQYF.

This clonotype was observed at least ten times. The J gene is TRBJ2-1, the V gene TRBV20-1, with D possibly being TRBD2 (5 bases). The CDR3 has 15 residues. V dropped 6 bases and J dropped 3 bases, with 18 bases sitting between them. The germline V gene encodes CDR1 DFQATT and CDR2 SNEGSKA (reference sequence). For the CDR3, the DNA is TGCAGTGCCCCTTCCGGTCGGGATTTCTACAATGAGCAGTTCTTC. It yields the protein CSAPSGRDFYNEQFF.

This clonotype was counted at least ten times. This chain connects TRBV20-1 to TRBJ2-3; 8 bases are a match to TRBD1. With 3 bases clipped from V and 1 base from J, the junction kept 0 bases outside the gene matches. There are 13 residues in the CDR3. Germline CDR1 DFQATT, CDR2 SNEGSKA (reference sequence). CDR3 DNA sequence: TGCAGTGCTAGGACAGGGGGCACAGATACGCAGTATTTT. Translation: CSARTGGTDTQYF.

This clonotype was seen at least ten times. V usage is TRBV5-1 and J usage is TRBJ2-2; the match to TRBD2 covers 11 bases. The V segment lost 4 bases and the J segment 4 bases; nucleotides outside the gene matches: 6. Per germline, CDR1 SGHRS and CDR2 YFSETQ. CDR3 length: 16 amino acids. The CDR3 nucleotides read TGCGCCAGCAGCCTTCCTAGCGGGAGGAGCACCGGGGAGCTGTTTTTT. Translating it yields CASSLPSGRSTGELFF.